This T cell receptor beta chain comes out of a study of shared clonotypes between healthy human individuals. CDR1 and CDR2 (germline): MGHDK, SYGVNS. The V end lost 5 bases, the J end lost 5 bases, and 24 bases lay between the germline ends. The CDR3 runs 17 residues. Points on this clone: The target antigen is unknown.

Method: immunoSEQ multiplex PCR; TCRdb's copy keeps in-frame clones and lacks some. The sample lists 850,000 to 1,200,000 clones, approximately 68% seen once, with about 1.5% in the top ten. Study observations and caveats: The diversity represented, both genetic and in exposure history, was limited by few donors.

The genes are TRBV25-1 and TRBJ2-5; D remains ambiguous. This TCR derives from a man aged 18 to 29 in good health. Sequencing was performed on memory CD4+ T cells sorted from blood. The sample's subset: CD45RA-negative fraction. The CDR3 here is CASSSWATAPQWETQYF. CDR3 nucleotide sequence: TGTGCCAGCAGTTCATGGGCCACGGCCCCGCAGTGGGAGACCCAGTACTTC. Filled out from reference TRBV25-1 and TRBJ2-5, the complete variable domain reads EADIYQTPRYLVIGTGKKITLECSQTMGHDKMYWYQQDPGMELHLIHYSYGVNSTEKGDLSSESTVSRIRTEHFPLTLESARPSHTSQYLCASSSWATAPQWETQYFGPGTRLLVL.